This T cell receptor (beta chain) is drawn from a study of neurological immune-mediated disorders. Whole-study results and caveats: The study found the most TCR clonal expansion in HTLV-1-associated myelopathy and the least in multiple sclerosis, below healthy controls.

Trimming removed 6 bases at V and 3 bases at J, with 6 bases between. The CDR3 spans 11 residues. The germline CDR1 and CDR2 sequences are MNHEY and SVGAGI. The authors produced cDNA by 5'RACE using 10-nucleotide random UMIs. From 15-18 subjects, over 180 million TCR-beta sequences were obtained in each sequencing run. TCRdb reanalysed the 5' RACE reads using MiXCR and keeps one entry per CDR3 protein. The sample holds under 80,000 distinct CDR3 sequences, roughly 10% seen once. This clonotype has ten or more counts. Its target is unknown. Sequenced input: PBMCs. The receptor's source is a man between 45 and 60 years old in good health. The V gene is TRBV6-5, the J gene TRBJ2-7; D gene unclear. For the CDR3, the DNA is TGTGCCAGCAGGTCGGACTACGAGCAGTACTTC. It translates to CASRSDYEQYF.